Below, 18 T cell receptor beta chains from the same sample are listed, as sequenced in a study of T-cell reconstitution after alpha-beta-depleted transplantation in children. Preparation of the TCRbeta library used unique molecular identifiers. MiXCR was run by TCRdb on the PCR reads, yielding one entry per CDR3 protein. This table holds hundreds of thousands of distinct CDR3 sequences, around 9.9% found once. The specimen was PBMCs, collected before TCRalphabeta/CD19-depleted stem cell transplant. All receptors derive from a child under two years old with acute myeloid leukemia, due to receive a stem cell transplant.

This clonotype showed up many times. The V gene is TRBV4-1, the J gene TRBJ2-7; tentative D call: TRBD2 (5 bases). The germline CDR1 and CDR2 sequences are MGHRA and YSYEKL. The CDR3 consists of 15 residues. Trimming removed 0 bases at V and 5 bases at J, with 14 bases between. The CDR3, as DNA: TGCGCCAGCAGCCAAGAGGGGAGTGCGATAAACGAGCAGTACTTC. Protein: CASSQEGSAINEQYF.

The rearrangement uses TRBV18 and TRBJ2-3; 10 nucleotides agree with TRBD2. With 5 bases clipped from V and 4 bases from J, the junction kept 9 bases outside the gene matches. The CDR3 is 16 amino acids. CDR1 and CDR2 from the germline V gene are KGHSH and LQKENI. CDR3 in DNA: TGTGCCAGCTCATCGCCGATAGCGGGGGGTTCAGATACGCAGTATTTT. Amino acid sequence: CASSSPIAGGSDTQYF.

J is TRBJ2-2 and V is TRBV24-1; unclear D gene. CDR1 KGHDR and CDR2 SFDVKD come from the germline V gene. Trimming took off 4 bases at V and 6 bases at J, with 8 bases between the two ends. CDR3 length equals 13 residues. The CDR3 here is CATSEAGSGELFF. CDR3 DNA: TGTGCCACCAGTGAGGCAGGCTCCGGGGAGCTGTTTTTT.

This clonotype was detected many times. V and J are TRBV5-1 and TRBJ2-7, with D possibly being TRBD1 (5 bases). The CDR3 consists of 16 residues. From germline, CDR1 is SGHRS and CDR2 YFSETQ. V dropped 4 bases and J dropped 5 bases, with 22 bases sitting between them. As DNA, the CDR3 is TGCGCCAGCAGCACCTACCCCGCCCAGGGTAGCAACGAGCAGTACTTC. Amino acid sequence: CASSTYPAQGSNEQYF.

This clonotype appeared many times. V is TRBV18 and J is TRBJ1-1, with TRBD1 identical over 7 bases. CDR1 is KGHSH and CDR2 is LQKENI in the germline V gene. J was trimmed by 4 bases and V by 3 bases; bases with no gene match: 11. This CDR3 has 16 residues. The CDR3 loop reads CASSPEFRGLGTEAFF. CDR3 nucleotide sequence: TGTGCCAGCTCACCGGAGTTTAGGGGGCTGGGCACTGAAGCTTTCTTT.

The sample holds many counts of this clonotype. The chain is built from TRBV5-1 and TRBJ2-1, with 7 bases matching TRBD1. J gave up 4 bases and V 3 bases, and 7 bases lay outside the gene matches. Germline CDR1 reads SGHRS; CDR2 reads YFSETQ. The CDR3 is 15 amino acids. The CDR3 DNA is TGCGCCAGCAGCTCGGGACAGAGTCCTTACAATGAGCAGTTCTTC. It specifies CASSSGQSPYNEQFF.

This clonotype was observed many times. The chain carries TRBV3-1 and TRBJ2-3; D is unclear. V lost 0 bases and J lost 9, with 7 bases in between. Per germline, CDR1 LGHDT and CDR2 YNNKEL (reference sequence). The CDR3 is 12 amino acids. The CDR3 is CASSQEGKTQYF. The CDR3 bases are TGTGCCAGCAGCCAAGAAGGGAAGACGCAGTATTTT.

J is TRBJ1-2 and V is TRBV5-4, with D possibly being TRBD1 (5 bases). CDR1 and CDR2 from the germline V gene are SGHNT and YYREEE (reference sequence). Trimming took off 3 bases at V and 4 bases at J, with 16 bases between the two ends. The CDR3 is 15 residues long. The CDR3 DNA reads TGTGCCAGCAGCTCCCGACAGCGAGACCCCTATGGCTACACCTTC. Its protein is CASSSRQRDPYGYTF.

In this sample, this clonotype turned up a few times. In DNA, the CDR3 is TGTGCCAGCAGCCGAGGACTAGCGGGGGGCTCCAAAGAGACCCAGTACTTC. Translating it yields CASSRGLAGGSKETQYF. The chain combines TRBV7-6 with TRBJ2-5, with 14 bases aligning to TRBD2. Per the germline V gene, CDR1 is SGHVS and CDR2 is FNYEAQ. The CDR3 totals 17 residues. V gave up 5 bases and J gave up 3 bases; unmatched junction bases: 8.

This clonotype appeared many times. The chain combines TRBV12-3 or TRBV12-4 with TRBJ2-7, with 8 bases matching TRBD2. Trimming cost V 9 bases and J 2 bases; bases outside gene matches: 15. The CDR3 covers 16 residues. The CDR3 reads CASLPLGGRPTYEQYF. The CDR3 nucleotides read TGTGCCAGTCTCCCTCTGGGCGGGAGGCCCACCTACGAGCAGTACTTC.

Ten or more counts support this clonotype. The chain links TRBV9 to TRBJ1-5, with no clear D. Germline V CDR1 and CDR2: SGDLS, YYNGEE. The CDR3 covers 14 residues. Trimming stripped 4 bases from V and 1 base from J, with 9 bases between. This CDR3 is CASSPGVSNQPQHF. The CDR3 nucleotides read TGTGCCAGCAGCCCCGGGGTCAGCAATCAGCCCCAGCATTTT.

J is TRBJ2-2 and V is TRBV6-1; 12 nucleotides match TRBD2. CDR1 MNHNS and CDR2 SASEGT come from the germline V gene. Trimming at V came to 8 bases and at J to 7 bases, leaving 5 bases not matched to a gene. CDR3 size: 14 residues. The CDR3 DNA reads as TGTGCCAGCCGACTAGCGGGAGAAAACGGGGAGCTGTTTTTT. This translates into CASRLAGENGELFF.

This clonotype was counted at least ten times. The chain recombines TRBV7-2 with TRBJ2-5; D call uncertain. The CDR3 length is 13 residues. The germline V gene encodes CDR1 SGHTA and CDR2 FQGNSA. Trimming removed 5 bases from V and 3 bases from J, with 10 bases in between. CDR3 region: CASSGRNEETQYF. In DNA form, the CDR3 reads TGTGCCAGCAGCGGTCGGAATGAAGAGACCCAGTACTTC.

In its sample, this clonotype was seen many times. The rearrangement uses TRBV14 and TRBJ2-7, with no clear D. In germline, CDR1 is SGHDN, CDR2 FVKESK. Trimming pared 0 bases from V and 6 bases from J, leaving 3 bases between. The length of the CDR3 is 11 residues. CDR3 DNA sequence: TGTGCCAGCAGCCAAGAAAGCGAGCAGTACTTC. Translating it yields CASSQESEQYF.

This clonotype has ten or more counts. J is TRBJ1-1 and V is TRBV6-1; D may be TRBD1 (6 bases). The CDR3 consists of 15 residues. Germline CDR1 MNHNS, CDR2 SASEGT. The V end lost 6 bases, the J end lost 1 base, and 15 bases lay between the germline ends. DNA of the CDR3: TGTGCCAGCAGCATGGGAGGGGGGGGGAACACTGAAGCTTTCTTT. Translation: CASSMGGGGNTEAFF.

This clonotype showed up many times. The V gene is TRBV7-6, the J gene TRBJ2-5; TRBD2 is a possible D gene (6 bases). The CDR3 has 16 residues. Trimming took off 2 bases at V and 5 bases at J, with 18 bases between the two ends. Germline V gene sequence: CDR1 SGHVS, CDR2 FNYEAQ. DNA for the CDR3: TGTGCCAGCAGCTTAAGGGACTCAGGTGGGGTTGAGACCCAGTACTTC. Translated, it gives CASSLRDSGGVETQYF.

The table lists this clonotype with many counts. The chain recombines TRBV5-1 with TRBJ2-7; weak D call: TRBD2 (6 bases). The CDR3 covers 17 residues. Germline V lookup: CDR1 SGHRS, CDR2 YFSETQ. V dropped 2 bases and J dropped 3 bases, with 21 bases sitting between them. The CDR3 DNA reads TGCGCCAGCAGCTTTGGGCCGTCACAAGGCGGGATCTACGAGCAGTACTTC. This encodes CASSFGPSQGGIYEQYF.

The table lists this clonotype with many counts. This rearrangement joins TRBV10-3 to TRBJ1-2; 11 bases are shared with TRBD1. The CDR3 totals 17 residues. The ends lost 4 bases at V and 4 bases at J; junction bases unmatched: 11. Germline V gene sequence: CDR1 ENHRY, CDR2 SYGVKD. The CDR3 region has the DNA TGTGCCATCAGTGGGGGACAGGGGGTGCCGAATTCCTATGGCTACACCTTC. It is translated as CAISGGQGVPNSYGYTF.